This T cell receptor beta chain appears in the sequencing data of a study of cytomegalovirus exposure and HLA in healthy donors. Points on this clone: The antigen is unknown.

CDR3 length: 15 amino acids. Germline-derived CDR1 and CDR2 are MDHEN and SYDVKM. Trimming removed 3 bases from V and 2 bases from J; junction bases left unmatched: 4. General observations from the study: Usually a TCR sequence was rare, but some public TCRs were found in many donors. By a later analysis, the bulk of CMV-associated TCR beta chains appeared HLA-restricted. Later, an analysis showed that TCR beta chains associated with HLA were more clonally expanded than others that were equally common. Earlier analysis looked at TCR beta V segments, and most were productive about 90% or about 30% of the time.

60 Vbeta and 13 Jbeta primers were used in PCR. The assay was immunoSEQ multiplex PCR, and TCRdb's table has in-frame clones only and misses some. The top ten hold around 1.4% of the sample, which has about 140,000 clones, roughly 73% seen once. The rearrangement links TRBV28 to TRBJ1-5; 7 nucleotides line up with TRBD1. The clonotype comes from a woman aged 40-49 years in good health and CMV-seronegative. Specimen: PBMCs. CDR3 sequence (DNA): TGTGCCAGCAGTTTTGACAGGGTAGGCAATCAGCCCCAGCATTTT. Translated: CASSFDRVGNQPQHF.